This TCR beta chain is drawn from a study of blood T cell repertoires in COVID-19. At the level of the study: PBMCs, B-cell-depleted T cells, or T cells provided the cDNA or gDNA that made up the material.

Sequencing was performed with immunoSEQ multiplex PCR; in TCRdb, only in-frame clones are kept and a portion is missing. The sample contains more than 350,000 clones, nearly 90% of which appear only once. This clone was observed a handful of times. Cohorts were based on clinical histories the participants reported. The CDR3 has 11 residues. The germline V gene encodes CDR1 MNHNY and CDR2 SVGAGI (reference sequence). V lost 7 bases and J lost 7, with 11 bases in between. Material: PBMCs or T cells enriched from blood (not recorded which). The receptor was derived from a woman aged 18-29 years who had been exposed to COVID-19. The chain couples TRBV6-6 to TRBJ2-7, with a tentative D call TRBD2 (5 bases). Written as DNA, the CDR3 is TGTGCCAGCACCGACACGGGAGAGCAGTACTTC. It codes for CASTDTGEQYF.